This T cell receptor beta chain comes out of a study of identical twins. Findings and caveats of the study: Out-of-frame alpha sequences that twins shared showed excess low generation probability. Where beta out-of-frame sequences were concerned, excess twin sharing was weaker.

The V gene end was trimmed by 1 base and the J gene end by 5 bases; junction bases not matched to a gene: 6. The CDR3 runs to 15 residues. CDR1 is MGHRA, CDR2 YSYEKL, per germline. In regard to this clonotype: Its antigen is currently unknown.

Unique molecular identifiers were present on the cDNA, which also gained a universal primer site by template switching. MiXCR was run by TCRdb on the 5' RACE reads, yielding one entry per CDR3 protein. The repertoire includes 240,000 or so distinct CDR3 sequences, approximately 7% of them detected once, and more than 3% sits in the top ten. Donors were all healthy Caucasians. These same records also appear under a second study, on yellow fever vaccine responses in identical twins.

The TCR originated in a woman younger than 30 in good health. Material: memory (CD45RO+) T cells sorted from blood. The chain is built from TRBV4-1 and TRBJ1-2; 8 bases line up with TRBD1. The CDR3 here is CASSQGHTGGYGYTF. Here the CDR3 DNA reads TGCGCCAGCAGCCAAGGACACACAGGGGGGTATGGCTACACCTTC.